This TCR beta chain was sequenced for a study of CXCR3-negative and CXCR3-positive naive CD8 T cells. UMI-tagged TRB cDNA libraries were built via 5' RACE. Reprocessing the 5' RACE reads, TCRdb reports a single entry for every CDR3 protein and omits DNA. This listing includes 45,000 or so distinct CDR3 sequences. The CDR3 spans 13 residues. CDR1 is SQVTM, CDR2 ANQGSEA, per germline. What was sequenced was naive CXCR3- CD8+ T cells from blood. Indicated subset: CD45RO-CCR7+CD27+CD95- naive CD8+ T cells lacking CXCR3 (TNR3-). The sequence derives from a human donor in good health. Some clones in this sample may be carry-over from other donors' samples. The rearrangement joins TRBV29-1 to TRBJ1-1; the D gene TCRdb calls, TRBD1, cannot be checked with no DNA. This CDR3 is CSVSGGTPGEAFF.